This T cell receptor beta chain was profiled in a study of Graves' ophthalmopathy and Graves' hyperthyroidism. Study findings and constraints: Appearing in blood as well were most expanded thyroid clonotypes above 0.001 frequency.

For repertoire sequencing, the TCR beta CDR3 regions were amplified from RNA transcripts. HTBI-primed first-round RT-PCR preceded second-round multiplex PCR. A single record per CDR3 protein comes from TCRdb applying MiXCR to the multiplex PCR reads. The sample has about 620,000 distinct CDR3 sequences; 22% are singletons. The V segment lost 0 bases and the J segment 4 bases; nucleotides outside the gene matches: 7. Germline CDR1 and CDR2: SGHTA and FQGTGA. The CDR3 has 16 amino acids. In regard to this clonotype: Its antigen remains unidentified.

The TCR was taken from a woman aged 18-30 years with stable Graves' hyperthyroidism. Some clones in this sample may be carry-over from other donors' samples. The chain couples TRBV7-3 to TRBJ2-5, with TRBD2 matching over 8 bases. The specimen sequenced was peripheral blood. CDR3 coding DNA: TGTGCCAGCAGCTTAACGAGTGTAGCGGGAACAGAGACCCAGTACTTC. Amino acids: CASSLTSVAGTETQYF.